These 19 T cell receptor beta chains originate from one sample sequenced in a study of OX40 agonist ivuxolimab in advanced cancers. Assay: immunoSEQ multiplex PCR; the TCRdb copy retains only in-frame clones and omits some. The sample lists about 64,000 clones; about 90% were seen once. The sample consisted of CD4+ or CD8+ T cells sorted from blood, taken in a trial of the OX40 agonist ivuxolimab. The receptors originated from an adult with an advanced solid tumor such as melanoma, head and neck, liver or kidney cancer.

The chain has TRBV27 and TRBJ2-4; TRBD1 aligns across 7 bases. The junction had 2 bases not matched to a gene; V was cut back by 3 bases and J by 3 bases. Germline lookup yields CDR1 MNHEY and CDR2 SMNVEV (reference sequence). The CDR3 is 14 residues long. CDR3 coding DNA: TGTGCCAGCAGTTTGAGACAGGGCAAAAACATTCAGTACTTC. Amino acid sequence: CASSLRQGKNIQYF.

The chain carries TRBV5-4 and TRBJ2-3; D gene unclear. The length of the CDR3 is 13 residues. Trimming stripped 4 bases from V and 4 bases from J, with 10 bases between. Per germline, CDR1 SGHNT and CDR2 YYREEE (reference sequence). CDR3 sequence: CASSRQDPDTQYF. The CDR3 DNA sequence: TGTGCCAGCAGCCGCCAGGACCCAGATACGCAGTATTTT.

The chain couples TRBV28 to TRBJ1-4; D is ambiguous. Germline V gene data show CDR1 as MDHEN and CDR2 as SYDVKM. V gave up 6 bases and J gave up 8 bases, with 19 bases separating them. This CDR3 comprises 15 residues. The CDR3: CASRPSGPRWEKLFF. The CDR3, as DNA: TGTGCCAGCAGACCCTCGGGTCCCCGCTGGGAAAAACTGTTTTTT.

The chain links TRBV30 to TRBJ1-2, with D tentatively TRBD1 (5 bases). Trimming shortened V by 0 bases and J by 3 bases, and 11 bases separated the two germline ends. Germline loops: CDR1 GTSNPN, CDR2 SVGIG (reference sequence). CDR3 length: 14 amino acids. The CDR3 DNA reads as TGTGCCTGGAGTGTAGGGGCTCGTGACTATGGCTACACCTTC. Translation: CAWSVGARDYGYTF.

CDR3 residues: CASSPQEGGGTYEQYF. CDR3 nucleotides: TGTGCCAGCTCACCTCAAGAGGGGGGGGGCACGTACGAGCAGTACTTC. The chain joins TRBV18 to TRBJ2-7; maybe TRBD2 (7 bases). Trimming removed 3 bases from V and 4 bases from J, with 19 bases in between. CDR1 is KGHSH and CDR2 is LQKENI in the germline V gene. The CDR3 runs 16 residues.

The chain has TRBV11-3 and TRBJ2-3; the D is unclear. This CDR3 spans 13 amino acids. Germline V gene lookup returns CDR1 SGHNT and CDR2 YENEEA. V shed 5 bases and J shed 6 bases, with 12 bases lying between them. This chain's CDR3 is CASSLQSGDTQYF. Written as DNA, the CDR3 is TGTGCCAGCAGCCTTCAGAGTGGGGATACGCAGTATTTT.

The V gene is TRBV4-1, the J gene TRBJ1-2; 9 nucleotides line up with TRBD1. The junction had 9 bases not matched to a gene; V was cut back by 3 bases and J by 4 bases. The CDR3 has 16 amino acids. The germline V gene encodes CDR1 MGHRA and CDR2 YSYEKL. In DNA form, the CDR3 reads TGCGCCAGCAGCCACCCTCGACAGGGGGGACCCTATGGCTACACCTTC. As protein: CASSHPRQGGPYGYTF.

The chain carries TRBV9 and TRBJ2-5; TRBD2 might be the D (6 bases). The length of the CDR3 is 14 residues. Trimming pared 3 bases from V and 0 bases from J, leaving 9 bases between. Germline lookup yields CDR1 SGDLS and CDR2 YYNGEE. CDR3 amino acids: CASSGGGYQETQYF. As DNA, the CDR3 is TGTGCCAGCAGCGGTGGGGGGTACCAAGAGACCCAGTACTTC.

This sequence joins TRBV19 and TRBJ1-2; D uncertain. Germline CDR1 is LNHDA and CDR2 is SQIVND (reference sequence). CDR3 length: 15 amino acids. The V end lost 1 base, the J end lost 0 bases, and 9 bases lay between the germline ends. For the CDR3, the DNA is TGTGCCAGTAGTATAGGAAGGGTAGCTAACTATGGCTACACCTTC. It encodes CASSIGRVANYGYTF. Supplemented by reference TRBV19 and TRBJ1-2, the full variable domain reads DGGITQSPKYLFRKEGQNVTLSCEQNLNHDAMYWYRQDPGQGLRLIYYSQIVNDFQKGDIAEGYSVSREKKESFPLTVTSAQKNPTAFYLCASSIGRVANYGYTFGSGTRLTVV.

The chain joins TRBV5-1 to TRBJ2-2, with 10 bases aligning to TRBD2. Germline CDR1 and CDR2: SGHRS and YFSETQ. CDR3 size: 14 residues. Trimming cost V 5 bases and J 4 bases; bases outside gene matches: 2. The CDR3 DNA reads TGCGCCAGCAGGTCTAGCGGGAGCACCGGGGAGCTGTTTTTT. This translates into CASRSSGSTGELFF.

The rearrangement joins TRBV21-1 to TRBJ2-1; TRBD2 is taken as the D call from the table, unchecked against the DNA. TRBV21-1 is a documented pseudogene. The CDR3 loop spans 19 amino acids. In DNA form, the CDR3 reads TGTGCCAGCAGCAAAGTCAATAGCGGGAGCAAAATGGCCTACAATGAGCAGTTCTTC. Translating gives CASSKVNSGSKMAYNEQFF.

The V call is TRBV6-1, the J call TRBJ1-5; D is possibly TRBD1 (6 bases). CDR1 MNHNS and CDR2 SASEGT come from the germline V gene. There are 14 residues in the CDR3. V was clipped by 6 bases and J by 1 base, with 10 bases between them. The CDR3 spells CASRPTGSNQPQHF. CDR3 in DNA: TGTGCCAGCAGACCCACAGGGAGCAATCAGCCCCAGCATTTT.

The rearrangement joins TRBV5-1 to TRBJ2-3; D gene uncertain. CDR1 is SGHRS and CDR2 is YFSETQ in the germline V gene. V lost 0 bases and J lost 4, with 9 bases in between. The CDR3 has 14 amino acids. CDR3: CASSLAGNPDTQYF. The CDR3 DNA reads TGCGCCAGCAGCTTGGCTGGGAATCCAGATACGCAGTATTTT.

J is TRBJ1-2 and V is TRBV27; D possibly corresponds to TRBD1 (6 bases). The CDR3 loop spans 13 amino acids. Germline lookup yields CDR1 MNHEY and CDR2 SMNVEV (reference sequence). V gave up 4 bases and J gave up 8 bases, with 14 bases separating them. The CDR3 spells CASSSQGMGGYTF. For the CDR3, the DNA is TGTGCCAGCAGTTCTCAGGGGATGGGCGGCTACACCTTC.

DNA for the CDR3: TGTGCCAGCAGTGCGACTGGGGCCAACGTCCTGACTTTC. This encodes CASSATGANVLTF. The chain links TRBV2 to TRBJ2-6; D not certain. Trimming stripped 4 bases from V and 2 bases from J, with 3 bases between. Germline CDR1 reads SNHLY; CDR2 reads FYNNEI. The CDR3 spans 13 residues.

The chain couples TRBV30 to TRBJ1-2; maybe TRBD1 (5 bases). Germline lookup yields CDR1 GTSNPN and CDR2 SVGIG (reference sequence). Trimming shortened V by 0 bases and J by 3 bases, and 8 bases separated the two germline ends. There are 13 residues in the CDR3. The CDR3, as DNA: TGTGCCTGGAGTGTAACAGGCTACTATGGCTACACCTTC. Protein sequence: CAWSVTGYYGYTF.

This clone was observed a single time. The rearrangement joins TRBV11-3 to TRBJ2-1; 10 positions match TRBD2. There are 15 residues in the CDR3. Germline loops: CDR1 SGHNT, CDR2 YENEEA. V trimming: 5 bases; J trimming: 5 bases; junction bases outside the gene matches: 6. The DNA of the CDR3 is TGTGCCAGCAGCCCCGGACTAGCGGTGAACAATGAGCAGTTCTTC. It yields the protein CASSPGLAVNNEQFF.

The V call is TRBV18, the J call TRBJ2-1; 11 bases are a match to TRBD2. Germline CDR1 is KGHSH and CDR2 is LQKENI. The ends lost 0 bases at V and 7 bases at J; junction bases unmatched: 2. The CDR3 totals 15 residues. This chain's CDR3 is CASSPPASGRNEQFF. The CDR3 DNA is TGTGCCAGCTCACCACCAGCTAGCGGGAGGAATGAGCAGTTCTTC.

The chain joins TRBV18 to TRBJ1-1; 7 nucleotides line up with TRBD1. CDR3 length: 15 residues. J gave up 0 bases and V 3 bases, and 4 bases lay outside the gene matches. Looked up from germline, CDR1 is KGHSH and CDR2 is LQKENI. CDR3 region: CASSPSGTVNTEAFF. CDR3 in DNA: TGTGCCAGCTCACCCTCCGGGACAGTGAACACTGAAGCTTTCTTT.